The 11 T cell receptor beta chains reported below all come from one sample, sequenced in a study of T-cell reconstitution after alpha-beta-depleted transplantation in children. A TCRbeta library incorporating unique molecular identifiers was prepared. One entry per CDR3 protein, called by TCRdb with MiXCR from the PCR reads. The sample includes approximately 520,000 distinct CDR3 sequences, approximately 30% of them seen just once. The sequenced sample was PBMCs from the stem cell graft donor, obtained from the stem cell graft. The receptors here all came from a human donor who donated a stem cell graft to a child with aplastic anemia.

A few counts support this clonotype. The chain links TRBV4-3 to TRBJ2-7, with TRBD2 matching over 7 bases. Germline V CDR1 and CDR2: LGHNA, YSLEER. The CDR3 extends over 15 amino acids. V lost 1 base and J lost 3; bases outside the gene matches: 6. The CDR3 coding sequence is TGCGCCAGCAGCCAAGTGGTGGGGGAGGGCTACGAGCAGTACTTC. Its protein product is CASSQVVGEGYEQYF.

This sequence joins TRBV6-2 or TRBV6-3 and TRBJ2-1; maybe TRBD1 (5 bases). The CDR3 is 12 amino acids. CDR1 is MNHEY, CDR2 SVGEGT, per germline. Trimming stripped 8 bases from V and 5 bases from J, with 10 bases between. The CDR3 region is CASRTPNNEQFF. In nucleotides, the CDR3 is TGTGCCAGCCGGACACCGAACAATGAGCAGTTCTTC.

This clonotype was seen only a few times. V usage is TRBV7-2 and J usage is TRBJ2-5; D not resolved. The CDR3 runs 13 residues. V gave up 4 bases and J gave up 2 bases, with 8 bases separating them. From germline, CDR1 is SGHTA and CDR2 FQGNSA. The chain's CDR3 is CASSSRLQETQYF. As DNA, the CDR3 is TGTGCCAGCAGCTCCCGTCTTCAAGAGACCCAGTACTTC.

This clonotype came up a few times. The CDR3 DNA sequence: TGTGCCACCAGCAGATTACTAGCGGGAGGAAACAATGAGCAGTTCTTC. Translating gives CATSRLLAGGNNEQFF. The chain is built from TRBV15 and TRBJ2-1, with TRBD2 matching 12 bases. Germline CDR1 and CDR2: LNHNV and YYDKDF (reference sequence). CDR3 length: 16 amino acids. The junction had 4 bases not matched to a gene; V was cut back by 2 bases and J by 5 bases.

This clonotype showed up just a few times. This chain connects TRBV12-3 or TRBV12-4 to TRBJ2-1; weak D call: TRBD2 (5 bases). The ends were cut back, 1 base at V and 9 bases at J, with 10 bases in the middle. The CDR3 is 13 amino acids. The CDR3, as DNA: TGTGCCAGCAGTTTAGGGGGAGACCGTGAGCAGTTCTTC. Protein product: CASSLGGDREQFF.

This chain links TRBV27 with TRBJ1-2, with 8 bases identical to TRBD1. CDR3 length: 13 residues. J was trimmed by 4 bases and V by 6 bases; bases with no gene match: 4. CDR1 and CDR2 from the germline V gene are MNHEY and SMNVEV (reference sequence). The DNA of the CDR3 is TGTGCCAGCAGGCTGACAGGGGCCTATGGCTACACCTTC. Its translation is CASRLTGAYGYTF.

This CDR3 reads CASRGYRDSGGEQFF. For the CDR3, the DNA is TGTGCCAGCAGAGGTTACCGGGACAGTGGAGGTGAGCAGTTCTTC. V and J are TRBV12-3 or TRBV12-4 and TRBJ2-1, with TRBD1 matching 7 bases. The CDR3 sequence is 15 residues long. V shed 6 bases, J shed 9 bases, and the junction held 14 bases outside the gene matches.

This clonotype was counted a few times. The chain links TRBV20-1 to TRBJ2-1; the match to TRBD2 covers 7 bases. Germline trimming cut 0 bases from V and 3 bases from J; bases unmatched to any gene: 11. This CDR3 has 17 residues. CDR1 and CDR2 from the germline V gene are DFQATT and SNEGSKA (reference sequence). As DNA, the CDR3 is TGCAGTGCTAGAGATAACCTAGCGGAGGGGATCTACAATGAGCAGTTCTTC. Its translation is CSARDNLAEGIYNEQFF.

The sample holds a few counts of this clonotype. The genes are TRBV30 and TRBJ2-3, with TRBD2 as a possible D gene (5 bases). Trimming pared 2 bases from V and 5 bases from J, leaving 14 bases between. This CDR3 contains 14 residues. Germline-derived CDR1 and CDR2 are GTSNPN and SVGIG (reference sequence). In nucleotides, the CDR3 is TGTGCCTGGAGTCCGGAGGCAGGAGGAGATACGCAGTATTTT. Protein sequence: CAWSPEAGGDTQYF.

This clonotype came up a few times. The chain joins TRBV7-2 to TRBJ2-1, with 10 positions matching TRBD2. The V and J ends lost 3 bases and 10 bases, in that order; junction bases with no gene match: 3. The CDR3 extends over 13 amino acids. Germline lookup yields CDR1 SGHTA and CDR2 FQGNSA. CDR3 in DNA: TGTGCCAGCAGCTTTAGCGGGAGGAACGAGCAGTTCTTC. It is translated as CASSFSGRNEQFF.

V gene TRBV5-5 combines with J gene TRBJ1-2, with 7 bases aligning to TRBD1. The germline gives CDR1 SGHKS, CDR2 YYEKEE (reference sequence). V was pared by 3 bases and J by 3 bases, with 5 bases of the junction left unmatched. This CDR3 has 14 residues. The CDR3 coding sequence is TGTGCCAGCAGCTGGGGACAGTCGGACTATGGCTACACCTTC. The encoded protein is CASSWGQSDYGYTF.